Below are 18 T cell receptor beta chains sequenced from a single sample in a study of radiotherapy plus CTLA-4 blockade in lung cancer. The table came from immunoSEQ multiplex PCR; TCRdb's copy has only in-frame clones and leaves some out. The data show fewer than 140,000 clones, more than 75% seen once. Sequencing used peripheral blood, obtained from a patient treated with radiotherapy plus ipilimumab. Receptors were obtained from a human donor with non-small cell lung cancer that progressed on radiotherapy plus ipilimumab. Some clones in this sample may be carry-over from other donors' samples.

The chain links TRBV11-2 to TRBJ2-7; D might be TRBD2 (6 bases). The CDR3 sequence is 15 residues long. The V end was cut by 3 bases, the J end by 2 bases, with 14 bases between. Germline V gene sequence: CDR1 SGHAT, CDR2 FQNNGV. In DNA form, the CDR3 reads TGTGCCAGCAGCTTGGGTGCAGGAGGGGCCTACGAGCAGTACTTC. Translating gives CASSLGAGGAYEQYF.

V and J are TRBV5-1 and TRBJ2-2; perhaps TRBD2 as D (6 bases). The CDR3 loop spans 14 amino acids. Trimming took off 5 bases at V and 2 bases at J, with 10 bases between the two ends. Germline V lookup: CDR1 SGHRS, CDR2 YFSETQ. For the CDR3, the DNA is TGCGCCAGCAGAAAGGAGGGAAACACCGGGGAGCTGTTTTTT. Its translation: CASRKEGNTGELFF. Based on the CDR3 plus reference TRBV5-1 and TRBJ2-2, the full variable domain is KAGVTQTPRYLIKTRGQQVTLSCSPISGHRSVSWYQQTPGQGLQFLFEYFSETQRNKGNFPGRFSGRQFSNSRSEMNVSTLELGDSALYLCASRKEGNTGELFFGEGSRLTVL.

The chain carries TRBV5-1 and TRBJ2-7; D is perhaps TRBD1 (5 bases). The CDR3 consists of 15 residues. Germline CDR1 reads SGHRS; CDR2 reads YFSETQ. With 4 bases removed from V and 0 bases from J, the gap between germline ends came to 14 bases. The CDR3 spells CASSPSQGTSYEQYF. Written as DNA, the CDR3 is TGCGCCAGCAGCCCCTCGCAGGGTACCTCCTACGAGCAGTACTTC.

CDR3 coding DNA: TGTGCCAGCAGCTTAGGAGGGGACGCAGATACGCAGTATTTT. Residues: CASSLGGDADTQYF. The V call is TRBV11-3, the J call TRBJ2-3; D might be TRBD1 or TRBD2, each matching 5 bases. V lost 1 base, J lost 4 bases, and 9 bases lay in between. This CDR3 is 14 amino acids long. In germline, CDR1 is SGHNT, CDR2 YENEEA. Supplemented by reference TRBV11-3 and TRBJ2-3, the full variable domain reads EAGVVQSPRYKIIEKKQPVAFWCNPISGHNTLYWYLQNLGQGPELLIRYENEEAVDDSQLPKDRFSAERLKGVDSTLKIQPAELGDSAVYLCASSLGGDADTQYFGPGTRLTVL.

The genes are TRBV6-5 and TRBJ2-7; D is unclear. Germline assignment: CDR1 MNHEY and CDR2 SVGAGI. V gave up 4 bases and J gave up 3 bases, with 13 bases separating them. CDR3 length equals 14 residues. CDR3 DNA: TGTGCCAGCAGTTCCCTCGGGTACGGCTACGAGCAGTACTTC. Its translation: CASSSLGYGYEQYF.

The rearrangement joins TRBV5-1 to TRBJ2-3, with no clear D. Germline V gene sequence: CDR1 SGHRS, CDR2 YFSETQ. This CDR3 is 12 amino acids long. V was shortened by 4 bases and J by 5 bases, with 8 bases between the two germline ends. The DNA of the CDR3 is TGCGCCAGCAGCCCCGTTGGAGATACGCAGTATTTT. It encodes CASSPVGDTQYF.

This clone was recorded a few times. The chain carries TRBV6-5 and TRBJ1-2; D uncertain. CDR1 is MNHEY and CDR2 is SVGAGI in the germline V gene. Trimming took off 6 bases at V and 2 bases at J, with 13 bases between the two ends. The CDR3 has 14 residues. The CDR3 spells CASRRIHENYGYTF. The CDR3 DNA reads as TGTGCCAGCAGGAGAATCCACGAGAACTATGGCTACACCTTC.

The chain combines TRBV6-5 with TRBJ1-5; tentative D call: TRBD1 (5 bases). Trimming took 6 bases from V and 6 from J, leaving 18 bases between them. CDR3 length: 15 residues. CDR1 and CDR2 (germline): MNHEY, SVGAGI. CDR3 DNA sequence: TGTGCCAGCAGACCCCAGGGAGCTGTAAGTCAGCCCCAGCATTTT. Protein sequence: CASRPQGAVSQPQHF.

The chain employs TRBV5-4 and TRBJ2-1, with D maybe TRBD1 (6 bases). In germline, CDR1 is SGHNT, CDR2 YYREEE (reference sequence). V was trimmed by 0 bases and J by 9 bases, leaving 19 bases between them. The CDR3 consists of 16 residues. Written as DNA, the CDR3 is TGTGCCAGCAGCTTGGTCCCAGGGGACCCCCCTCCTGAGCAGTTCTTC. Its translation is CASSLVPGDPPPEQFF.

The V gene is TRBV28, the J gene TRBJ1-5; D gene unclear. Deletions cut 3 bases from V and 3 bases from J, with 3 bases between. The CDR3 covers 12 residues. In germline, CDR1 is MDHEN, CDR2 SYDVKM. As DNA, the CDR3 is TGTGCCAGCAGTTTGAACAATCAGCCCCAGCATTTT. Its translation: CASSLNNQPQHF. Combining the CDR3 with reference TRBV28 and TRBJ1-5 gives the whole variable domain DVKVTQSSRYLVKRTGEKVFLECVQDMDHENMFWYRQDPGLGLRLIYFSYDVKMKEKGDIPEGYSVSREKKERFSLILESASTNQTSMYLCASSLNNQPQHFGDGTRLSIL.

This chain's CDR3 is CASSVLAGGPVEQFF. The CDR3 bases are TGCGCCAGCAGCGTCCTAGCGGGGGGGCCAGTTGAGCAGTTCTTC. The J gene is TRBJ2-1, the V gene TRBV5-1; 12 bases fit TRBD2. The CDR3 sequence is 15 residues long. V trimming: 4 bases; J trimming: 9 bases; junction bases outside the gene matches: 8. Germline V gene lookup returns CDR1 SGHRS and CDR2 YFSETQ.

This clone showed up just a few times. The gene calls are TRBV6-5 and TRBJ1-4, with TRBD1 matching 8 bases. This CDR3 is built from 14 residues. The ends lost 7 bases at V and 6 bases at J; junction bases unmatched: 7. Germline assignment: CDR1 MNHEY and CDR2 SVGAGI. CDR3 region: CASIGQGKDEKLFF. The CDR3 DNA reads as TGTGCCAGCATCGGACAGGGAAAGGATGAAAAACTGTTTTTT.

This chain joins TRBV11-2 and TRBJ1-1; D possibly corresponds to TRBD1 (5 bases). This CDR3 comprises 13 residues. V lost 0 bases, J lost 11 bases, and 13 bases lay in between. Germline V gives CDR1 SGHAT, CDR2 FQNNGV. CDR3 sequence reads: CASSLDYLGEAFF. CDR3 DNA: TGTGCCAGCAGCTTAGATTACCTAGGGGAGGCTTTCTTT.

V is TRBV29-1 and J is TRBJ2-2; D gene unclear. Trimming stripped 5 bases from V and 7 bases from J, with 8 bases between. CDR3 length equals 11 residues. Germline loops: CDR1 SQVTM, CDR2 ANQGSEA. In DNA form, the CDR3 reads TGCAGCGTTCTGAAGGACGGGGAGCTGTTTTTT. This sequence encodes CSVLKDGELFF.

V usage is TRBV20-1 and J usage is TRBJ1-1, with D maybe TRBD1 (5 bases). The CDR3 loop spans 11 amino acids. Germline V gene lookup returns CDR1 DFQATT and CDR2 SNEGSKA (reference sequence). Trimming took off 1 base at V and 7 bases at J, with 7 bases between the two ends. CDR3 sequence reads: CSARGGGEAFF. The CDR3 nucleotides are TGCAGTGCTAGAGGGGGCGGTGAAGCTTTCTTT.

The rearrangement joins TRBV29-1 to TRBJ1-1, with D possibly TRBD1 on 6 matching bases. Trimming left V 4 bases short and J 4 bases short, with 10 bases between. Germline CDR1 and CDR2: SQVTM and ANQGSEA. This CDR3 has 12 amino acids. For the CDR3, the DNA is TGCAGCGTTGCCAGGGGCGGCACTGAAGCTTTCTTT. Translated, it gives CSVARGGTEAFF.

This clone was detected only once. The chain is built from TRBV6-4 and TRBJ1-2, with 8 bases aligning to TRBD1. The ends lost 2 bases at V and 8 bases at J; junction bases unmatched: 4. CDR1 is MRHNA, CDR2 SNTAGT, per germline. This CDR3 comprises 13 residues. CDR3 loop: CASSDATGGGYTF. Here the CDR3 DNA reads TGTGCCAGCAGTGACGCTACAGGGGGGGGCTACACCTTC.

This rearrangement joins TRBV5-1 to TRBJ2-3, with TRBD1 matching over 7 bases. Looked up from germline, CDR1 is SGHRS and CDR2 is YFSETQ. V shed 5 bases, J shed 6 bases, and the junction held 6 bases outside the gene matches. The CDR3 is made up of 13 amino acids. This CDR3 is CASRAGTADTQYF. The CDR3 DNA reads TGCGCCAGCAGAGCCGGGACAGCCGATACGCAGTATTTT.